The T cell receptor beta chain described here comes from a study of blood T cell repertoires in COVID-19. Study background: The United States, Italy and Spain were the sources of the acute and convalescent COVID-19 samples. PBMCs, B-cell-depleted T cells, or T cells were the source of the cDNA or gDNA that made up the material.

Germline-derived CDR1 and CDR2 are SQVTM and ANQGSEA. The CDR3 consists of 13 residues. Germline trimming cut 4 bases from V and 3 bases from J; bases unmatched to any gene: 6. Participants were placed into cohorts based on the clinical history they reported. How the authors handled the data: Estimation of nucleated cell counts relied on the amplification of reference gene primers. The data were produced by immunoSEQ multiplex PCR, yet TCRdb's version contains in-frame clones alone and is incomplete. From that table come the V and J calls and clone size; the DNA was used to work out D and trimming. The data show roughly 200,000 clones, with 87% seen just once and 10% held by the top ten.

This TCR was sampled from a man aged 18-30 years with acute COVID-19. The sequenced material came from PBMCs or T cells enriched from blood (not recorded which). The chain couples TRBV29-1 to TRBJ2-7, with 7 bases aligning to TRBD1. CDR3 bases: TGCAGCGTTGTTACAGGGGACAACTACGAGCAGTACTTC. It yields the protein CSVVTGDNYEQYF.